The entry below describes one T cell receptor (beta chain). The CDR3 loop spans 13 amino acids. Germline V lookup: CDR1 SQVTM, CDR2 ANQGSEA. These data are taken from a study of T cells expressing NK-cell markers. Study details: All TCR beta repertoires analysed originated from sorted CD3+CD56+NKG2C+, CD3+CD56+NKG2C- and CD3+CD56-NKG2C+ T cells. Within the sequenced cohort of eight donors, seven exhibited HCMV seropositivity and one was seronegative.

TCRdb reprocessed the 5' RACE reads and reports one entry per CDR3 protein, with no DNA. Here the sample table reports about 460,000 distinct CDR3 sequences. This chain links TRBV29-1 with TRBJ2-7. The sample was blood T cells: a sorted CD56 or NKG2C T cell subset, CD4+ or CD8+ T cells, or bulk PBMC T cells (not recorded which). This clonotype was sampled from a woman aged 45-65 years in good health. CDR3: CSVARGNSYEQYF.